Below, 12 T cell receptor beta chains from the same sample are listed, as sequenced in a study of blood T cell repertoires in COVID-19. Profiled with immunoSEQ multiplex PCR; TCRdb holds only in-frame clones, not every one. The repertoire includes 150,000 to 200,000 clones, around four fifths of them detected once, and around 20% sits in the top ten. The sequencing sample was made of peripheral blood. The receptors shown here come from a woman older than 75 with acute or convalescent COVID-19.

The chain carries TRBV12-5 and TRBJ1-1; D perhaps matches TRBD1 (5 bases). Germline V gene lookup returns CDR1 LGHNT and CDR2 FRNRAP. V was clipped by 4 bases and J by 1 base, with 10 bases between them. This CDR3 region has 14 residues. This CDR3 is CASGSGGWNTEAFF. The CDR3 nucleotides are TGTGCTAGTGGTTCGGGGGGGTGGAACACTGAAGCTTTCTTT. Complete variable domain (other parts from reference TRBV12-5 and TRBJ1-1): DARVTQTPRHKVTEMGQEVTMRCQPILGHNTVFWYRQTMMQGLELLAYFRNRAPLDDSGMPKDRFSAEMPDATLATLKIQPSEPRDSAVYFCASGSGGWNTEAFFGQGTRLTVV.

This sequence joins TRBV9 and TRBJ1-3; a weak D match, TRBD1 (6 bases). V was pared by 4 bases and J by 4 bases, with 9 bases between. The CDR3 contains 13 residues. Germline-derived CDR1 and CDR2 are SGDLS and YYNGEE. The CDR3 reads CASSIGQGNTIYF. CDR3 nucleotides: TGTGCCAGCAGCATCGGACAGGGAAACACCATATATTTT. Full variable domain (rest looked up from reference TRBV9 and TRBJ1-3): DSGVTQTPKHLITATGQRVTLRCSPRSGDLSVYWYQQSLDQGLQFLIQYYNGEERAKGNILERFSAQQFPDLHSELNLSSLELGDSALYFCASSIGQGNTIYFGEGSWLTVV.

This clone occurred a few times. This rearrangement joins TRBV6-1 to TRBJ1-5, with a weak D call TRBD1 (5 bases). V was clipped by 2 bases and J by 7 bases, with 12 bases between them. Germline V gene sequence: CDR1 MNHNS, CDR2 SASEGT. The CDR3 is 14 amino acids. CDR3 loop: CASSERWGRQPQHF. CDR3 DNA sequence: TGTGCCAGCAGTGAAAGGTGGGGCAGGCAGCCCCAGCATTTT.

The count of this clone is one. The rearrangement links TRBV5-1 to TRBJ1-2; D uncertain. Trimming stripped 1 base from V and 3 bases from J, with 7 bases between. This CDR3 is built from 13 residues. Germline CDR1 SGHRS, CDR2 YFSETQ. The CDR3 spells CASSLTSHYGYTF. The CDR3 region has the DNA TGCGCCAGCAGCTTGACATCGCACTATGGCTACACCTTC.

The chain carries TRBV9 and TRBJ1-1; D ambiguous. The CDR3 totals 15 residues. Deletions cut 0 bases from V and 8 bases from J, with 17 bases between. Germline values: CDR1 SGDLS, CDR2 YYNGEE. The CDR3 bases are TGTGCCAGCAGCGTAGAGACCTCGGGAGTTACAGAAGCTTTCTTT. Amino acids: CASSVETSGVTEAFF. The variable domain in full, with the rest retrieved from reference TRBV9 and TRBJ1-1, is DSGVTQTPKHLITATGQRVTLRCSPRSGDLSVYWYQQSLDQGLQFLIQYYNGEERAKGNILERFSAQQFPDLHSELNLSSLELGDSALYFCASSVETSGVTEAFFGQGTRLTVV.

The chain joins TRBV11-3 to TRBJ2-3; 11 positions agree with TRBD1. From germline, CDR1 is SGHNT and CDR2 YENEEA. Trimming removed 4 bases from V and 4 bases from J; junction bases left unmatched: 10. The CDR3 is 17 residues long. In nucleotides, the CDR3 is TGTGCCAGCAGCTCTCGACTGGACAGGGGGCGGTCAGATACGCAGTATTTT. Amino acids: CASSSRLDRGRSDTQYF.

This chain uses TRBV18 with TRBJ2-3, with 13 bases that match TRBD2. CDR1 is KGHSH, CDR2 LQKENI, per germline. The CDR3 is made up of 16 amino acids. Trimming took 6 bases from V and 3 from J; bases not matched to a gene: 6. This CDR3 reads CASSHTSGGATDTQYF. DNA for the CDR3: TGTGCCAGCTCTCACACTAGCGGGGGGGCTACAGATACGCAGTATTTT.

The CDR3 reads CAISQGVGGEKLFF. The DNA of the CDR3 is TGTGCCATCAGTCAGGGGGTTGGGGGTGAAAAACTGTTTTTT. The rearrangement joins TRBV10-3 to TRBJ1-4; TRBD1 aligns across 7 bases. Per germline, CDR1 ENHRY and CDR2 SYGVKD. CDR3 size: 14 residues. V lost 5 bases, J lost 7 bases, and 7 bases stayed unmatched.

The rearrangement uses TRBV6-6 and TRBJ2-3, with TRBD1 as a possible D gene (6 bases). The length of the CDR3 is 14 residues. The germline gives CDR1 MNHNY, CDR2 SVGAGI (reference sequence). The V end lost 7 bases, the J end lost 2 bases, and 13 bases lay between the germline ends. Here the CDR3 reads CASTSRDNTDTQYF. In DNA, the CDR3 is TGTGCCAGCACGTCCCGGGACAACACAGATACGCAGTATTTT.

CDR3: CASSYSTGAYSPLHF. CDR3 coding DNA: TGTGCCAGCAGTTACTCGACAGGTGCTTATTCACCCCTCCACTTT. The rearrangement joins TRBV6-6 to TRBJ1-6; the D gene is possibly TRBD1 (6 bases). Trimming cost V 0 bases and J 8 bases, with 11 bases left between them. This CDR3 comprises 15 residues. Germline V gene lookup returns CDR1 MNHNY and CDR2 SVGAGI (reference sequence).

The rearrangement uses TRBV3-1 (or the pseudogene TRBV3-2) and TRBJ1-4; D is uncertain. The CDR3 is made up of 16 amino acids. With 1 base removed from V and 4 bases from J, the gap between germline ends came to 13 bases. CDR1 and CDR2 from the germline V gene are LGHDT and YNNKEL (reference sequence). The CDR3 protein is CASSQVSGFGNEKLFF. The CDR3 nucleotides are TGTGCCAGCAGCCAAGTTTCGGGATTTGGTAATGAAAAACTGTTTTTT.

CDR3: CASSYGDSPSGNTIYF. Written as DNA, the CDR3 is TGTGCCAGCAGTTACGGGGACAGCCCCTCTGGAAACACCATATATTTT. V is TRBV6-6 and J is TRBJ1-3, with TRBD1 matching 7 bases. The junction had 4 bases not matched to a gene; V was cut back by 2 bases and J by 0 bases. From germline, CDR1 is MNHNY and CDR2 SVGAGI (reference sequence). CDR3 length equals 16 residues.